This T cell receptor (beta chain) was profiled in a study of immune cell composition in non-small cell lung cancer. The method was immunoSEQ multiplex PCR; TCRdb's version includes in-frame clones alone and lacks a portion of them. The data hold under 6,000 clones, with roughly 76% observed a single time. Germline V gene sequence: CDR1 SGHRS, CDR2 YFSETQ. CDR3 size: 14 residues. V lost 7 bases, J lost 0 bases, and 7 bases stayed unmatched. Sequenced sample: lung tumor tissue. This rearrangement joins TRBV5-1 to TRBJ2-7, with 7 bases lining up with TRBD1. This clonotype was obtained from a human donor with non-small cell lung cancer. CDR3 residues: CASRVRDSSYEQYF. The CDR3, as DNA: TGCGCCAGCCGGGTCCGGGACAGCTCCTACGAGCAGTACTTC.